This TCR beta chain was retrieved from a study of shared clonotypes between healthy human individuals. TCRdb keeps only in-frame clones here, not all; method: immunoSEQ multiplex PCR. The table lists roughly 660,000 clones, less than 95% of them singletons, with less than 40% in the top ten. Sequencing was carried out using memory CD8+ T cells from PBMCs. Subset defined: CD45RO+ cells pooled with CCR7-negative TemRA cells. This clonotype was sampled from a man aged 18 to 30 in good health. Some clones in this sample may be carry-over from other donors' samples.

CDR3 residues: CASATSIGELFF. CDR3 in DNA: TGTGCTAGTGCCACTAGTATCGGGGAGCTGTTTTTT. The chain is built from TRBV12-5 and TRBJ2-2; D possibly corresponds to TRBD2 (5 bases). This CDR3 spans 12 amino acids. Germline V CDR1 and CDR2: LGHNT, FRNRAP. Trimming left V 7 bases short and J 7 bases short, with 10 bases between.